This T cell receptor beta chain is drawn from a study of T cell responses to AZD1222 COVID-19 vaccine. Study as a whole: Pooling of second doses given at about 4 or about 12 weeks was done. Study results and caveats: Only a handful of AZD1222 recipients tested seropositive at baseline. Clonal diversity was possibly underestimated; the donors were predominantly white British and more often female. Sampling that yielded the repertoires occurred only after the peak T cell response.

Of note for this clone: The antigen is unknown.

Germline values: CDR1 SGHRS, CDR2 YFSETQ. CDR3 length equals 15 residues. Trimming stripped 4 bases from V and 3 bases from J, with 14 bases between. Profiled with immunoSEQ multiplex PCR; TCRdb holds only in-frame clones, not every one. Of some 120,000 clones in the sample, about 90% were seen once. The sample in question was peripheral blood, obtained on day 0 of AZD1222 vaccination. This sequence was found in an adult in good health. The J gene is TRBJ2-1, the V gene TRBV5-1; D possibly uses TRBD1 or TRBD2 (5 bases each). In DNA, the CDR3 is TGCGCCAGCAGCCCGGGGACGGGGATCTACAATGAGCAGTTCTTC. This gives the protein CASSPGTGIYNEQFF.